The clone carrying this TCR beta chain was detected many times. No antigen is known for it. TCRdb re-derived calls from the PCR reads in MiXCR, one entry per CDR3 protein. The profile shows about 60,000 distinct CDR3 sequences, 15% to 20% of them singletons. The sample is drawn from a study of molecular identifiers for immune sequencing clone quantification. Trimming removed 5 bases at V and 3 bases at J, with 13 bases between. Germline lookup yields CDR1 SEHNR and CDR2 FQNEAQ (reference sequence). There are 15 residues in the CDR3. Notes on the study in general: Some 970,000 naive cells reportedly did not prevent detection of spiked Jurkat TCR RNA from one cell. It was shown that clones above 20 RNA copies held over 98% of effector molecules, but under 1% in naive cells.

The gene calls are TRBV7-9 and TRBJ2-2, with D tentatively TRBD1 (7 bases). The sample was naive CD8+ T cells from blood, with Jurkat cell RNA spiked in. As to subset: FACS-sorted CD8+CD4-CCR7+CD45RA+ naive T cells. The TCR comes from a human donor in good health. Some libraries in this study had Jurkat cell RNA spiked in. The chain's CDR3 is CASSTQGGYTGELFF. The CDR3 nucleotides are TGTGCCAGCAGCACTCAGGGGGGATACACCGGGGAGCTGTTTTTT.